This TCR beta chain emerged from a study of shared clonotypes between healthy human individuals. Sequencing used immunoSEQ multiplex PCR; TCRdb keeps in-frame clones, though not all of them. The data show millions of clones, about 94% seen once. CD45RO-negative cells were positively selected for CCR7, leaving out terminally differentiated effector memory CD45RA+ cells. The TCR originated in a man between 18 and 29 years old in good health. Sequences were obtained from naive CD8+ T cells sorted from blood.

The DNA of the CDR3 is TGTGCCAGCACCACTAACCCGGGACAGACTTCTTATGGCTACACCTTC. This sequence encodes CASTTNPGQTSYGYTF. The V gene is TRBV7-9, the J gene TRBJ1-2; 7 nucleotides match TRBD1. The germline V gene encodes CDR1 SEHNR and CDR2 FQNEAQ (reference sequence). The V gene end was trimmed by 7 bases and the J gene end by 5 bases; junction bases not matched to a gene: 16. The CDR3 totals 16 residues.